Reported below is one T cell receptor (beta chain). Compared with germline, one end of the junction differs, possibly owing to a read error. Germline-derived CDR1 and CDR2 are SGHAT and FQNNGV. The CDR3 consists of 12 residues. The data are from a study of tumor-infiltrating lymphocytes in primary liver carcinoma. Co-extracted RNA and DNA came from around 18-30 mg of unsorted bulk tissue. Reverse transcription of 500 to 650 ng total RNA with a constant-region primer produced TCR beta cDNA. Amplification in three nested multiplex PCR rounds with slightly modified ARM-PCR gave rise to TCR beta libraries. The first two PCR rounds used TRBV1-TRBV30 primers with a Cbeta primer, about 9 cycles each. TCRdb re-derived calls from the multiplex PCR reads in MiXCR, one entry per CDR3 protein. This sample carries roughly 120,000 distinct CDR3 sequences, around two thirds of them seen once, and the ten largest clones take over 7.5%.

The V and J genes are TRBV11-2 and TRBJ2-2; possibly TRBD2 for D (5 bases). Sequenced sample: tumor-adjacent normal liver tissue. The receptor's source is a woman in her sixties with primary liver carcinoma and hepatitis B virus infection. CDR3 bases: TGTTCCAGCACTCCCGGGGTCGGGGAGCTGTTTTTT. Translated: CSSTPGVGELFF. The full variable domain, completed using reference TRBV11-2 and TRBJ2-2, is EAGVAQSPRYKIIEKRQSVAFWCNPISGHATLYWYQQILGQGPKLLIQFQNNGVVDDSQLPKDRFSAERLKGVDSTLKIQPAKLEDSAVYLCSSTPGVGELFFGEGSRLTVL.